The source of this TCR beta chain is a study of T cell responses to AZD1222 COVID-19 vaccine. Study-wide results and limits: Donors were mostly white British, more females; clonal diversity possibly underestimated. Repertoires in all cases were sampled only once the peak T cell response had passed.

This clone was counted only a few times. Its target is unknown. Sequenced by immunoSEQ multiplex PCR; TCRdb stores in-frame clones only, minus some. The table lists 100,000 to 120,000 clones, approximately 90% of them singletons. The V gene lost 1 base and the J gene lost 3 bases, with 13 bases spanning the gap. Germline V gene data show CDR1 as SGHKS and CDR2 as YYEKEE (reference sequence). CDR3 length: 15 amino acids. The chain has TRBV5-5 and TRBJ2-5, with D possibly being TRBD2 (6 bases). Material: peripheral blood, obtained on day 0 of AZD1222 vaccination. The TCR originated in an adult in good health. The DNA for the CDR3 is TGTGCCAGCAGCTTGTGGGGGGAGAGGAAAGAGACCCAGTACTTC. Residues: CASSLWGERKETQYF.